This entry lists 5 T cell receptor beta chains sequenced from one sample in a study of long-term antiretroviral therapy in people with HIV. Sequencing used immunoSEQ v3.0 at survey level. The data were produced by immunoSEQ multiplex PCR, yet TCRdb's version contains in-frame clones alone and is incomplete. The repertoire holds roughly 20,000 clones, with around 80% as singletons. Material: unsorted PBMCs, obtained 4.1 years after starting antiretroviral therapy. The receptors were sampled from a middle-aged woman with HIV.

In this sample, this clone turned up once. The gene calls are TRBV13 and TRBJ2-6; D uncertain. CDR3 length equals 16 residues. Per the germline V gene, CDR1 is PRHDT and CDR2 is FYEKMQ (reference sequence). The V gene lost 1 base and the J gene lost 0 bases, with 7 bases spanning the gap. The CDR3 DNA is TGTGCCAGCAGCTTAGTGTTAATCTCTGGGGCCAACGTCCTGACTTTC. It specifies CASSLVLISGANVLTF.

This sequence joins TRBV29-1 and TRBJ1-1, with 8 bases lining up with TRBD1. CDR1 SQVTM and CDR2 ANQGSEA come from the germline V gene. The V and J ends lost 7 bases and 4 bases, in that order; junction bases with no gene match: 8. This CDR3 has 13 amino acids. The CDR3 reads CSEVRGRSTEAFF. CDR3 nucleotide sequence: TGCAGCGAGGTCAGGGGGCGAAGCACTGAAGCTTTCTTT.

The chain has TRBV19 and TRBJ2-1; 10 nucleotides agree with TRBD2. CDR3 length: 16 amino acids. The germline V gene has CDR1 LNHDA and CDR2 SQIVND (reference sequence). The junction had 10 bases not matched to a gene; V was cut back by 3 bases and J by 8 bases. The CDR3 region has the DNA TGTGCCAGTAGTATTTTAACTAGCGGGATCGGGCATGAGCAGTTCTTC. Its protein is CASSILTSGIGHEQFF.

The J gene is TRBJ2-2, the V gene TRBV19; 7 bases line up with TRBD1. The CDR3 is 16 residues long. The junction had 7 bases not matched to a gene; V was cut back by 6 bases and J by 0 bases. CDR1 LNHDA and CDR2 SQIVND come from the germline V gene (reference sequence). CDR3 DNA: TGTGCCAGTAGGCCGGGACAGCTCGCGAACACCGGGGAGCTGTTTTTT. It specifies CASRPGQLANTGELFF.

The chain links TRBV2 to TRBJ2-1; D may match TRBD1 or TRBD2 (5 bases each). CDR3 length: 13 amino acids. The germline CDR1 and CDR2 sequences are SNHLY and FYNNEI. The V end was cut by 8 bases, the J end by 4 bases, with 12 bases between. The CDR3, as DNA: TGTGCCAGCCTCCGGGACCAATACAATGAGCAGTTCTTC. It translates to CASLRDQYNEQFF. Using reference TRBV2 and TRBJ2-1 for the parts outside the CDR3, the full variable domain is EPEVTQTPSHQVTQMGQEVILRCVPISNHLYFYWYRQILGQKVEFLVSFYNNEISEKSEIFDDQFSVERPDGSNFTLKIRSTKLEDSAMYFCASLRDQYNEQFFGPGTRLTVL.